The 10 T cell receptor beta chains below all came from one sample that was sequenced in a study of blood T cell repertoires in COVID-19. Data came from immunoSEQ multiplex PCR; TCRdb stores just in-frame clones and leaves some out. The table lists 55,000 to 70,000 clones, roughly 85% of them singletons. Material: peripheral blood. These receptors came from a woman aged 60-75 years with COVID-19, enrolled during active disease.

This sequence joins TRBV5-4 and TRBJ1-1; D is unresolved. The CDR3 is 11 residues long. Deletions cut 4 bases from V and 3 bases from J, with 4 bases between. Germline V gene data show CDR1 as SGHNT and CDR2 as YYREEE (reference sequence). CDR3 nucleotide sequence: TGTGCCAGCAGCGAGGACACTGAAGCTTTCTTT. It translates to CASSEDTEAFF.

This chain uses TRBV4-1 with TRBJ1-2; 10 nucleotides match TRBD1. CDR3 length: 17 amino acids. Germline V gene lookup returns CDR1 MGHRA and CDR2 YSYEKL. V lost 2 bases, J lost 4 bases, and 10 bases stayed unmatched. The CDR3 sequence is CASSQNRDRGLLYGYTF. The CDR3 region has the DNA TGCGCCAGCAGCCAAAACCGGGACAGGGGCCTTCTCTATGGCTACACCTTC.

The chain joins TRBV30 to TRBJ1-5; TRBD1 aligns across 9 bases. The trim removed 0 bases at V and 7 bases at J, leaving 7 bases unmatched. CDR3 length: 15 amino acids. Germline CDR1 is GTSNPN and CDR2 is SVGIG (reference sequence). CDR3 coding DNA: TGTGCCTGGAGTGTACAAGGGACAGGGTTCCAGCCCCAGCATTTT. This codes for CAWSVQGTGFQPQHF.

This sequence joins TRBV5-4 and TRBJ2-5, with TRBD1 identical over 8 bases. Trimming took 3 bases from V and 3 from J; bases not matched to a gene: 10. CDR1 and CDR2 from the germline V gene are SGHNT and YYREEE (reference sequence). The CDR3 contains 16 residues. Written as DNA, the CDR3 is TGTGCCAGCAGCTGGTTGGGTACAGGGGGAGAAGAGACCCAGTACTTC. This translates into CASSWLGTGGEETQYF.

CDR3 in amino acids: CASSSGLAGGPLYNEQFF. The CDR3 nucleotides are TGCGCCAGCAGTTCCGGACTAGCGGGAGGGCCACTTTACAATGAGCAGTTCTTC. The chain carries TRBV10-1 and TRBJ2-1, with TRBD2 identical over 15 bases. J lost 4 bases, V lost 5 bases, and 9 bases had no gene match. The CDR3 extends over 18 amino acids. The germline V gene encodes CDR1 WNHNN and CDR2 SYGVQD (reference sequence).

The chain is built from TRBV6-5 and TRBJ1-1, with D hard to call. Trimming took 4 bases from V and 0 from J, leaving 12 bases between them. CDR1 and CDR2 (germline): MNHEY, SVGAGI. The CDR3 has 15 amino acids. CDR3 region: CASSSAAMMNTEAFF. For the CDR3, the DNA is TGTGCCAGCAGTTCCGCGGCCATGATGAACACTGAAGCTTTCTTT.

The V and J genes are TRBV5-4 and TRBJ1-2; 7 positions match TRBD1. V dropped 3 bases and J dropped 1; count of bases not matched to a gene: 6. The V gene's germline CDR1 is SGHNT and CDR2 YYREEE (reference sequence). The CDR3 is 15 amino acids. CDR3 residues: CASSSAAGGNYGYTF. CDR3 nucleotides: TGTGCCAGCAGCTCGGCCGCAGGGGGTAACTATGGCTACACCTTC. Together with reference TRBV5-4 and TRBJ1-2, the CDR3 gives the full variable domain: ETGVTQSPTHLIKTRGQQVTLRCSSQSGHNTVSWYQQALGQGPQFIFQYYREEENGRGNFPPRFSGLQFPNYSSELNVNALELDDSALYLCASSSAAGGNYGYTFGSGTRLTVV.

This chain uses TRBV25-1 with TRBJ1-6; a possible D gene is TRBD1 (5 bases). The CDR3 consists of 14 residues. V shed 6 bases and J shed 6 bases, with 12 bases lying between them. In germline, CDR1 is MGHDK, CDR2 SYGVNS. The chain's CDR3 is CASSRGGVNSPLHF. In DNA form, the CDR3 reads TGTGCCAGCAGCCGGGGGGGGGTTAATTCACCCCTCCACTTT.

The chain combines TRBV3-1 (or the pseudogene TRBV3-2) with TRBJ2-1, with D perhaps matching TRBD1 (5 bases). V dropped 1 base and J dropped 6 bases, with 16 bases sitting between them. The CDR3 has 16 amino acids. CDR1 and CDR2 (germline): LGHDT, YNNKEL (reference sequence). CDR3 amino acids: CASSQGGQGLGNEQFF. Here the CDR3 DNA reads TGTGCCAGCAGCCAAGGGGGTCAGGGTTTAGGCAATGAGCAGTTCTTC.

The genes are TRBV9 and TRBJ2-3; 10 nucleotides align to TRBD2. The CDR3 spans 17 residues. V shed 0 bases and J 7 bases; nucleotides not matched to a gene: 11. Germline V gene sequence: CDR1 SGDLS, CDR2 YYNGEE. The CDR3: CASSVAPPGLASYTQYF. In DNA, the CDR3 is TGTGCCAGCAGCGTAGCCCCACCGGGACTAGCGTCATATACGCAGTATTTT.